The entry that follows covers one T cell receptor beta chain sequence. This clonotype was detected ten times or more. The antigen this receptor binds is unknown. Base quality data are lacking; no much larger clone is found one base away. Libraries were constructed by PCR. The listed sequencing device is Illumina HiSeq 2500. TCR library preparation used molecular barcoding, with unique molecular identifiers applied to normalize quantification of the TCRbeta repertoire. TCRdb ran its own pipeline on the public reads, namely fastp trimming at Q25 and MiXCR clone calling, and kept in-frame beta chains. Under each unique CDR3 protein, matching rows form one entry showing the most common genes and DNA. The sample includes about 600,000 distinct CDR3 sequences, with under 15% observed a single time. Around 2.2% of the sample belongs to the ten largest clones. Taken with the paper, the label for treatment or condition translates to: allogeneic hematopoietic cell transplantation with graft depleted of TCRalphabeta T cells and CD19 B cells. Transplant recipients were children who received TCRalphabeta/CD19-depleted allogeneic hematopoietic cell grafts.

This sample is drawn from a study of T-cell reconstitution after alpha-beta-depleted transplantation in children (dated by TCRdb to about 2016). At the level of the whole study: T-cell immune reconstitution after TCRalphabeta/CD19-depleted allogeneic hematopoietic cell transplantation in children was quantitatively tracked in the study by means of TCR repertoire profiling. Study-wide conclusions, independent of this receptor: In some patients, high TCRbeta diversity at day 60 was attributed to recipient T cells and intrathymic progenitors that had survived conditioning. The apparently early alphabetaT-cell count recovery about two months after transplant was reportedly dependent on only several hundred rapidly expanded clones derived from non-depleted graft cells. Over the following months the frequencies of hyperexpanded clones went down, and after one year T-cell counts and TCRbeta diversity were mostly credited to newly produced T cells.

The V end gives up 6 bases and the J end 2 bases, leaving 2 bases in the junction not matched to a gene. The CDR3 starts with the cysteine, ends with the phenylalanine, and has 13 residues. The kept DNA is CDR3 alone, 39 bases in frame from the first base. This specimen was PBMCs, mostly from graft donor cells, taken 360 days after TCRalphabeta/CD19-depleted stem cell transplant. The sequence came from a male patient aged 10-17 years who had a stem cell transplant for acute myeloid leukemia, so the T cells may come from the graft donor. The rearrangement combines TRBV12-3 or TRBV12-4 with TRBJ2-7, with 9 junctional bases fitting TRBD1. The CDR3 region has the sequence CASSRQGAYEQYF. Read as DNA, the sequence is TGTGCCAGCAGCCGACAGGGGGCCTACGAGCAGTACTTC.